The 13 T cell receptor beta chains listed next were all sequenced from one sample in a study of T cell responses to AZD1222 COVID-19 vaccine. Clones were read by immunoSEQ multiplex PCR, and TCRdb kept only the in-frame ones, dropping some. The table includes tens of thousands of clones, about 86% detected once. The sample consisted of peripheral blood, taken 28 days after the second AZD1222 dose. The receptors shown here come from an adult who received the AZD1222 COVID-19 vaccine.

The J gene is TRBJ2-3, the V gene TRBV6-2 or TRBV6-3; D is perhaps TRBD2 (6 bases). Trimming shortened V by 7 bases and J by 0 bases, and 17 bases separated the two germline ends. This CDR3 spans 16 amino acids. Germline CDR1 MNHEY, CDR2 SVGEGT. The CDR3 nucleotides read TGTGCCAGCACCCCCCAGTGGAGCGGGAGCACAGATACGCAGTATTTT. Encoded protein: CASTPQWSGSTDTQYF.

V is TRBV7-8 and J is TRBJ1-2; the match to TRBD1 covers 7 bases. The ends lost 5 bases at V and 6 bases at J; junction bases unmatched: 9. The CDR3 covers 14 residues. Per germline, CDR1 SGHVS and CDR2 FQNEAQ. CDR3 in amino acids: CASSPDRVENGYTF. As DNA, the CDR3 is TGTGCCAGCAGCCCCGACAGGGTCGAGAATGGCTACACCTTC.

V and J are TRBV1 and TRBJ1-2. TRBV1 is recorded as a pseudogene. This CDR3 comprises 17 residues. CDR3 nucleotides: TGCACCAGCAGCCAGGCCGGGGAGGTGCCCGGTCACTATGGCTACACCTTC. Translated, it gives CTSSQAGEVPGHYGYTF.

The gene calls are TRBV28 and TRBJ2-3, with 14 bases aligning to TRBD2. From germline, CDR1 is MDHEN and CDR2 SYDVKM. This CDR3 spans 18 amino acids. Trimming at V came to 6 bases and at J to 1 base, leaving 9 bases not matched to a gene. The CDR3 nucleotides read TGTGCCAGCAGCCCTAACCCGGGACTAGCGGGGGGCACAGATACGCAGTATTTT. As protein: CASSPNPGLAGGTDTQYF.

This sequence joins TRBV7-9 and TRBJ2-7; 12 positions match TRBD1. The CDR3 is 15 amino acids. J lost 4 bases, V lost 4 bases, and 5 bases had no gene match. CDR1 is SEHNR, CDR2 FQNEAQ, per germline (reference sequence). CDR3 region: CASSSPGQGAYEQYF. The DNA of the CDR3 is TGTGCCAGCAGCTCTCCGGGACAGGGGGCTTACGAGCAGTACTTC. Full variable domain (rest looked up from reference TRBV7-9 and TRBJ2-7): DTGVSQNPRHKITKRGQNVTFRCDPISEHNRLYWYRQTLGQGPEFLTYFQNEAQLEKSRLLSDRFSAERPKGSFSTLEIQRTEQGDSAMYLCASSSPGQGAYEQYFGPGTRLTVT.

The chain has TRBV28 and TRBJ2-1; 7 bases are a match to TRBD2. After removal of 5 bases from V and 4 bases from J, the junction contained 11 bases not matched to a gene. CDR1 is MDHEN, CDR2 SYDVKM, per germline. The length of the CDR3 is 16 residues. CDR3 amino acids: CASSHSTSSSYNEQFF. DNA of the CDR3: TGTGCCAGCAGTCATTCGACTAGCTCCTCTTACAATGAGCAGTTCTTC.

The CDR3, as DNA: TGTGCCAGCAGCTTGGCCCCGACTGGAAACACCATATATTTT. Residues: CASSLAPTGNTIYF. The chain is built from TRBV5-5 and TRBJ1-3; the D is unclear. Trimming removed 0 bases at V and 2 bases at J, with 6 bases between. This CDR3 comprises 14 residues. Per germline, CDR1 SGHKS and CDR2 YYEKEE (reference sequence).

The chain employs TRBV6-5 and TRBJ1-2, with D maybe TRBD1 (5 bases). Trimming left V 8 bases short and J 3 bases short, with 13 bases between. Germline V CDR1 and CDR2: MNHEY, SVGAGI. The CDR3 is made up of 13 amino acids. CDR3 DNA: TGTGCCAGCGCCAGGGTAGACTACTATGGCTACACCTTC. Translating it yields CASARVDYYGYTF.

This chain uses TRBV5-6 with TRBJ2-2, with 9 bases identical to TRBD2. The ends lost 1 base at V and 3 bases at J; junction bases unmatched: 1. The CDR3 is 15 residues long. The germline CDR1 and CDR2 sequences are SGHDT and YYEEEE. The CDR3 loop reads CASSLIAGDTGELFF. The CDR3 DNA reads TGTGCCAGCAGCTTGATAGCGGGAGACACCGGGGAGCTGTTTTTT.

Only a few counts were recorded for this clone. The chain employs TRBV28 and TRBJ2-1, with D possibly matching TRBD2 (6 bases). Germline lookup yields CDR1 MDHEN and CDR2 SYDVKM. The germline V and J ends were trimmed by 2 bases and 6 bases, with 14 bases remaining between them. CDR3 size: 15 residues. The chain's CDR3 is CASSLRGTGGNEQFF. CDR3 nucleotide sequence: TGTGCCAGCAGTTTACGGGGGACTGGGGGCAATGAGCAGTTCTTC. Variable domain in full (rest from reference TRBV28 and TRBJ2-1): DVKVTQSSRYLVKRTGEKVFLECVQDMDHENMFWYRQDPGLGLRLIYFSYDVKMKEKGDIPEGYSVSREKKERFSLILESASTNQTSMYLCASSLRGTGGNEQFFGPGTRLTVL.

This chain links TRBV29-1 with TRBJ2-1; TRBD2 matches at 8 bases. V shed 4 bases, J shed 6 bases, and the junction held 8 bases outside the gene matches. The CDR3 covers 14 residues. CDR1 is SQVTM and CDR2 is ANQGSEA in the germline V gene. CDR3 nucleotide sequence: TGCAGCGTTGTGTCTCTAGCGGGCGTCAATGAGCAGTTCTTC. This encodes CSVVSLAGVNEQFF.

This rearrangement joins TRBV19 to TRBJ1-5; tentatively, D is TRBD1 (5 bases). Germline CDR1 is LNHDA and CDR2 is SQIVND (reference sequence). V was trimmed by 5 bases and J by 8 bases, leaving 16 bases between them. The CDR3 spans 14 residues. The CDR3 DNA sequence: TGTGCCAGTAGTGGCGGGGGTGCTGGGGAGCCCCAGCATTTT. This encodes CASSGGGAGEPQHF.

V gene TRBV7-2 combines with J gene TRBJ2-2; tentative D call: TRBD1 (6 bases). Germline CDR1 reads SGHTA; CDR2 reads FQGNSA. The CDR3 sequence is 14 residues long. The V gene lost 2 bases and the J gene lost 3 bases, with 7 bases spanning the gap. For the CDR3, the DNA is TGTGCCAGCAGCTTATCAGGGGACACCGGGGAGCTGTTTTTT. This codes for CASSLSGDTGELFF.